The rows below give T cell receptor beta chains drawn from one sample of a study of blood T cells in healthy people across ages. TCRdb reanalysed the 5' RACE reads using MiXCR and keeps one entry per CDR3 protein. The table shows 710,000 or so distinct CDR3 sequences, with around a fifth occurring only once. Sequences were obtained from blood. The receptors derive from an older man in good health. Each CDR3 is given with its conserved first and last residue. A D gene is named only where the DNA matches it firmly. Where a row states a size, it is once, few, many or the class of an expanded clone; other rows omit it.

>TRBJ2-2|.|.|TRBV19
TGTGCCAGTAGTATTTTCCCAGGGATGGGGAACACCGGGGAGCTGTTTTTT
CASSIFPGMGNTGELFF
>TRBJ1-2|TRBD1|few|TRBV20-1
TGCAGTGCTGCCGGGACAGGGTACATGGGTAACTATGGCTACACCTTC
CSAAGTGYMGNYGYTF
>TRBJ2-1|TRBD1|.|TRBV6-2/TRBV6-3
TGTGCCAGCAGCTTCCTCCGGGACAGGGTGGCCAATGAGCAGTTCTTC
CASSFLRDRVANEQFF
>TRBJ2-5|TRBD2|.|TRBV11-2
TGTGCCAGCGGCCTAGCGGACGGGAGGGCCATCGAGACCCAGTACTTC
CASGLADGRAIETQYF
>TRBJ1-6|.|.|TRBV9
TGTGCCAGCAGCGTAGAACGATTGGGTTCACCCCTCCACTTT
CASSVERLGSPLHF
>TRBJ2-1|.|.|TRBV5-6
TGTGCCAGCAGCTTGTTGCTCGAGACAGGGGGCCCCGTAGCGGGAGCAAATGAGCAGTTCTTC
CASSLLLETGGPVAGANEQFF
>TRBJ1-5|.|.|TRBV20-1
TGCAGTGCGAAGCGAGCCGGGTCCAATCAGCCCCAGCATTTT
CSAKRAGSNQPQHF
>TRBJ1-6|TRBD1|few|TRBV5-8
TGTGCCAGCAGCTTGGGCCTGGGAACAGGGGGAAATTCACCCCTCCACTTT
CASSLGLGTGGNSPLHF
>TRBJ2-3|.|.|TRBV4-3
TGCGCCAGCAGCCGCCCCACCTGGCTAGCGTTCGCTTATACGCAGTATTTT
CASSRPTWLAFAYTQYF
>TRBJ2-7|TRBD2|few|TRBV10-2
TGCGCCGTAAGAGCGGGGGATAGCTCCTACGAGCAGTACTTC
CAVRAGDSSYEQYF
>TRBJ1-2|.|few|TRBV4-3
TGCGCCAGCAGCCAAGGTCTTCTAGGATTTGGCTACACCTTC
CASSQGLLGFGYTF
>TRBJ2-1|TRBD2|.|TRBV20-1
TGCAGTGCTAGAGCGGGACTAGCGGTTAGACATGAGCAGTTCTTC
CSARAGLAVRHEQFF
>TRBJ2-1|.|few|TRBV24-1
TGTGCCACCAGTGATTTAGGGCGGGAGCAGTTCTTC
CATSDLGREQFF
>TRBJ2-6|.|few|TRBV12-3/TRBV12-4
TGTGCCAGCAGTTTTAGGGTGTCTGGGGCCAACGTCCTGACTTTC
CASSFRVSGANVLTF
>TRBJ1-1|.|.|TRBV28
TGTGCCAGCAGTTCGGGGGGGGTCAAAGACACTGAAGCTTTCTTT
CASSSGGVKDTEAFF